A single sample gave rise to the 18 T cell receptor beta chains below, sequenced in a study of vaccination effects on CD4 cells after COVID-19. This table comes from immunoSEQ multiplex PCR, and its TCRdb copy is limited to in-frame clones, with some not included. The table has more than 25,000 clones, about 66% seen once. The antigens of these receptors remain unknown. Under the ViraFEST assay, PBMC were stimulated with viral peptide pools so that antigen-specific CD4+ T cells expanded. Sequencing was performed afterwards. The culture ran for 10 days before CD4+ T cells were isolated. The specimen comprised CD4+ T cells from PBMCs cultured with HCoV-229E spike peptides, sampled before COVID-19 vaccination. These TCRs come from a human donor who received a COVID-19 vaccine.

V and J are TRBV5-1 and TRBJ2-7; 7 bases are a match to TRBD2. V trimming: 7 bases; J trimming: 6 bases; junction bases outside the gene matches: 13. Germline assignment: CDR1 SGHRS and CDR2 YFSETQ. CDR3 length: 14 amino acids. CDR3 loop: CASAARAGEGEQYF. CDR3 bases: TGCGCCAGCGCGGCCCGCGCGGGAGAAGGCGAGCAGTACTTC.

V usage is TRBV6-2 or TRBV6-3 and J usage is TRBJ1-3; no clear D gene. The CDR3 sequence is 14 residues long. CDR1 is MNHEY and CDR2 is SVGEGT in the germline V gene. V was cut by 4 bases and J by 0 bases, with 7 bases left in between. The CDR3 nucleotides are TGTGCCAGCAGTTCAGGACGCTCTGGAAACACCATATATTTT. Its translation: CASSSGRSGNTIYF.

Comment on this clone: Compared with germline, one end of the junction differs, possibly owing to a read error. In the same sample, other DNA sequences code for this CDR3. The CDR3 sequence is CASRVVWGNTEAFF. CDR3 sequence (DNA): TGCGCCAGCAGGGTTGTGTGGGGCAACACTGAGGCTTTCTTT. The genes are TRBV5-1 and TRBJ1-1; a possible D gene is TRBD1 (5 bases). Germline V gene lookup returns CDR1 SGHRS and CDR2 YFSETQ. The CDR3 covers 14 residues.

The chain joins TRBV11-3 to TRBJ1-1; D uncertain. The CDR3 has 12 amino acids. Germline V gene data show CDR1 as SGHNT and CDR2 as YENEEA. Trimming cost V 4 bases and J 7 bases, with 10 bases left between them. The CDR3 DNA sequence: TGTGCCAGCAGCTCGCTGGGGAGTGAAGCTTTCTTT. It codes for CASSSLGSEAFF.

This clone has a single count. The V call is TRBV7-9, the J call TRBJ1-2; D possibly corresponds to TRBD1 (5 bases). The CDR3 is 13 residues long. The V and J ends lost 6 bases and 6 bases respectively, with 14 bases between them. Germline CDR1 reads SEHNR; CDR2 reads FQNEAQ (reference sequence). CDR3 sequence: CASRPTGTHGYTF. CDR3 nucleotides: TGTGCCAGCAGGCCTACAGGAACCCATGGCTACACCTTC.

This clone was seen only a few times. This chain links TRBV3-1 (or the pseudogene TRBV3-2) with TRBJ1-4, with 7 bases identical to TRBD1. This CDR3 has 17 residues. Germline CDR1 and CDR2: LGHDT and YNNKEL (reference sequence). V was pared by 4 bases and J by 1 base, with 9 bases of the junction left unmatched. The CDR3 DNA reads as TGTGCCAGCAGCCTCAACAGGGGAGTACGAACTAATGAAAAACTGTTTTTT. It yields the protein CASSLNRGVRTNEKLFF.

This clone was recorded a few times. CDR3 coding DNA: TGTGCCATCAGTGAGCACAGCGGGAGATCGGGCGAGCAGTACTTC. This codes for CAISEHSGRSGEQYF. The rearrangement uses TRBV10-3 and TRBJ2-7; TRBD2 matches at 8 bases. The CDR3 contains 15 residues. From germline, CDR1 is ENHRY and CDR2 SYGVKD. Unmatched junction bases numbered 9, after V lost 2 bases and J lost 6 bases.

The V call is TRBV2, the J call TRBJ2-5; 7 bases align to TRBD1. The germline V gene has CDR1 SNHLY and CDR2 FYNNEI. The CDR3 sequence is 15 residues long. Unmatched junction bases numbered 14, after V lost 5 bases and J lost 8 bases. Here the CDR3 reads CASSQGRDSLNTQYF. The DNA of the CDR3 is TGTGCCAGCAGTCAAGGCCGGGACAGCCTAAATACCCAGTACTTC.

The V gene is TRBV19, the J gene TRBJ1-3; 10 bases are shared with TRBD1. The CDR3 covers 16 residues. Trimming removed 7 bases from V and 2 bases from J; junction bases left unmatched: 8. Germline lookup yields CDR1 LNHDA and CDR2 SQIVND (reference sequence). For the CDR3, the DNA is TGTGCCAGTAAAGGGGACAGGGGACTCACTGGAAACACCATATATTTT. Residues: CASKGDRGLTGNTIYF.

The chain combines TRBV9 with TRBJ2-2; no firm D call. Germline CDR1 and CDR2: SGDLS and YYNGEE. Deletions cut 5 bases from V and 1 base from J, with 21 bases between. This CDR3 has 18 amino acids. The CDR3 nucleotides are TGTGCCAGCAGTTACACGCTTCGAGGCTTCGGGAACACCGGGGAGCTGTTTTTT. Protein: CASSYTLRGFGNTGELFF.

The rearrangement links TRBV11-3 to TRBJ2-7; D call uncertain. Germline CDR1 and CDR2: SGHNT and YENEEA. V shed 5 bases and J shed 6 bases, with 26 bases lying between them. The CDR3 runs to 17 residues. The CDR3 DNA sequence: TGTGCCAGCAGCCCCCACCAGGACGGGCGAGAAGGCGGCGAGCAGTACTTC. It specifies CASSPHQDGREGGEQYF.

Written as DNA, the CDR3 is TGTGCCAGCAGCCAAGTGGGGCGGAACCAAGAGACCCAGTACTTC. Its translation is CASSQVGRNQETQYF. The chain has TRBV14 and TRBJ2-5, with D possibly matching TRBD1 (5 bases). Per germline, CDR1 SGHDN and CDR2 FVKESK. The CDR3 consists of 15 residues. The V gene lost 1 base and the J gene lost 0 bases, with 9 bases spanning the gap.

This sequence joins TRBV7-9 and TRBJ1-2; tentative D call: TRBD1 (5 bases). CDR3 length equals 13 residues. Germline values: CDR1 SEHNR, CDR2 FQNEAQ (reference sequence). The V end was cut by 3 bases, the J end by 7 bases, with 12 bases between. The chain's CDR3 is CASSFGQGGGYTF. The CDR3 region has the DNA TGTGCCAGCAGCTTTGGCCAGGGTGGTGGCTACACCTTC.

The CDR3 sequence: CASSSTYTSAEAFF. The CDR3 DNA sequence: TGTGCCAGCAGCTCCACCTACACGAGCGCTGAAGCTTTCTTT. V and J are TRBV6-5 and TRBJ1-1; D remains unclear. The CDR3 consists of 14 residues. Trimming stripped 6 bases from V and 6 bases from J, with 17 bases between. Germline V lookup: CDR1 MNHEY, CDR2 SVGAGI.

This clone was found a few times. V usage is TRBV29-1 and J usage is TRBJ2-7, with unresolved D. There are 13 residues in the CDR3. Germline V CDR1 and CDR2: SQVTM, ANQGSEA. V was cut by 4 bases and J by 1 base, with 11 bases left in between. The CDR3 here is CSVVSAYSYEQYF. The CDR3 DNA reads TGCAGCGTTGTGAGCGCGTATTCCTACGAGCAGTACTTC.

The rearrangement links TRBV2 to TRBJ1-5; TRBD1 aligns across 9 bases. CDR1 and CDR2 from the germline V gene are SNHLY and FYNNEI. The V segment lost 5 bases and the J segment 5 bases; nucleotides outside the gene matches: 4. The CDR3 is made up of 14 amino acids. Written as DNA, the CDR3 is TGTGCCAGCAGTTCGGACAGGGGACATCAGCCCCAGCATTTT. Translating gives CASSSDRGHQPQHF.

The chain couples TRBV7-2 to TRBJ2-2; 9 nucleotides align to TRBD1. From germline, CDR1 is SGHTA and CDR2 FQGNSA. Trimming cost V 4 bases and J 2 bases; bases outside gene matches: 5. The CDR3 is 16 residues long. CDR3 DNA: TGTGCCAGCAGCTCGCGGACAGGGGCTAACACCGGGGAGCTGTTTTTT. This codes for CASSSRTGANTGELFF.

The chain uses TRBV28 and TRBJ1-3; TRBD1 matches 7 bases. Germline CDR1 MDHEN, CDR2 SYDVKM. The V and J ends lost 6 bases and 2 bases, in that order; junction bases with no gene match: 10. The CDR3 covers 16 residues. This CDR3 reads CASSSNRGVAGNTIYF. CDR3 DNA sequence: TGTGCCAGCAGCTCAAACAGGGGAGTGGCTGGAAACACCATATATTTT.